These 20 T cell receptor beta chains were all obtained from the same sample, sequenced in a study of early T cells in non-severe SARS-CoV-2 infection. TCRdb re-derived calls from the 5' RACE reads in MiXCR, one entry per CDR3 protein. The repertoire holds roughly 43,000 distinct CDR3 sequences, with roughly 5.7% as singletons. Source: whole blood, taken at baseline. These receptors all come from an adult who was a healthcare worker with PCR-confirmed SARS-CoV-2 infection or an uninfected control (not recorded which).

The rearrangement joins TRBV3-1 to TRBJ2-5; D ambiguous. Germline CDR1 and CDR2: LGHDT and YNNKEL (reference sequence). CDR3 size: 14 residues. V was pared by 0 bases and J by 0 bases, with 5 bases between. CDR3 sequence reads: CASSQEPNQETQYF. CDR3 nucleotide sequence: TGTGCCAGCAGCCAAGAGCCTAACCAAGAGACCCAGTACTTC.

This chain joins TRBV28 and TRBJ2-5; TRBD2 is a possible D gene (6 bases). V shed 7 bases and J shed 3 bases, with 15 bases lying between them. The CDR3 consists of 14 residues. Germline assignment: CDR1 MDHEN and CDR2 SYDVKM. CDR3 nucleotide sequence: TGTGCCAGCACCCAGGCGGGAATGGAAGAGACCCAGTACTTC. Protein: CASTQAGMEETQYF.

The sample holds many counts of this clonotype. The chain links TRBV28 to TRBJ1-6; no definite D call. Looked up from germline, CDR1 is MDHEN and CDR2 is SYDVKM. This CDR3 contains 13 residues. V was clipped by 3 bases and J by 8 bases, with 8 bases between them. The DNA for the CDR3 is TGTGCCAGCAGTTTGACTTACGATTCACCCCTCCACTTT. This sequence encodes CASSLTYDSPLHF.

This clonotype has ten or more counts. The chain is built from TRBV28 and TRBJ2-7; D is perhaps TRBD1 (5 bases). CDR3 size: 14 residues. Trimming removed 6 bases from V and 2 bases from J, with 14 bases in between. From germline, CDR1 is MDHEN and CDR2 SYDVKM. The CDR3 coding sequence is TGTGCCAGCAGCGTAGGTTTACAGGCCTACGAGCAGTACTTC. This gives the protein CASSVGLQAYEQYF.

The sample holds many counts of this clonotype. The chain employs TRBV4-1 and TRBJ2-3; 13 positions agree with TRBD2. CDR3 length: 17 residues. Germline CDR1 is MGHRA and CDR2 is YSYEKL. The V gene end was trimmed by 3 bases and the J gene end by 2 bases; junction bases not matched to a gene: 5. The CDR3 sequence: CASSQGGLAGLTDTQYF. CDR3 DNA: TGCGCCAGCAGCCAGGGGGGACTAGCGGGACTCACAGATACGCAGTATTTT.

This clonotype was seen ten or more times. This chain links TRBV6-1 with TRBJ2-2; D not certain. This CDR3 region has 14 residues. Germline loops: CDR1 MNHNS, CDR2 SASEGT. V lost 0 bases to trimming and J lost 6 bases, with 8 bases between them. The CDR3 region is CASSEAEDPGELFF. The DNA for the CDR3 is TGTGCCAGCAGTGAAGCAGAGGATCCCGGGGAGCTGTTTTTT.

The sample holds a few counts of this clonotype. The chain links TRBV7-8 to TRBJ2-1, with 11 bases identical to TRBD2. V dropped 10 bases and J dropped 2; count of bases not matched to a gene: 10. CDR3 length equals 16 residues. Germline assignment: CDR1 SGHVS and CDR2 FQNEAQ. CDR3 residues: CATGVAGGDTYNEQFF. The CDR3 region has the DNA TGTGCCACGGGAGTAGCGGGAGGGGACACCTACAATGAGCAGTTCTTC.

This clonotype appeared a few times. The V call is TRBV9, the J call TRBJ2-7; D possibly uses TRBD1 or TRBD2 (5 bases each). Trimming stripped 5 bases from V and 1 base from J, with 16 bases between. This CDR3 is built from 15 residues. Per the germline V gene, CDR1 is SGDLS and CDR2 is YYNGEE. The CDR3 here is CASSEARDGSYEQYF. The CDR3 bases are TGTGCCAGCAGTGAGGCCCGGGACGGGTCCTACGAGCAGTACTTC. Complete variable domain (other parts from reference TRBV9 and TRBJ2-7): DSGVTQTPKHLITATGQRVTLRCSPRSGDLSVYWYQQSLDQGLQFLIQYYNGEERAKGNILERFSAQQFPDLHSELNLSSLELGDSALYFCASSEARDGSYEQYFGPGTRLTVT.

This clonotype was seen repeatedly, ten times or more. The gene calls are TRBV19 and TRBJ1-1; D call uncertain. This CDR3 is 14 amino acids long. With 1 base removed from V and 2 bases from J, the gap between germline ends came to 8 bases. Germline lookup yields CDR1 LNHDA and CDR2 SQIVND (reference sequence). The CDR3 sequence is CASSIGPYNTEAFF. The CDR3 nucleotides are TGTGCCAGTAGTATAGGGCCTTACAACACTGAAGCTTTCTTT.

This clonotype appeared many times. The chain joins TRBV6-1 to TRBJ1-5, with unresolved D. Deletions cut 7 bases from V and 6 bases from J, with 7 bases between. The CDR3 spans 11 residues. The germline V gene has CDR1 MNHNS and CDR2 SASEGT. For the CDR3, the DNA is TGTGCCAGCAAGCAGACTCAGCCCCAGCATTTT. This gives the protein CASKQTQPQHF.

V and J are TRBV28 and TRBJ2-3, with 7 bases that match TRBD1. The germline CDR1 and CDR2 sequences are MDHEN and SYDVKM. Trimming cost V 3 bases and J 3 bases; bases outside gene matches: 3. The CDR3 is made up of 14 amino acids. In DNA, the CDR3 is TGTGCCAGCAGTTTGTTCAGGGGGACAGATACGCAGTATTTT. Its protein product is CASSLFRGTDTQYF.

This clonotype showed up just a few times. The chain's CDR3 is CASSQDRVTNEKLFF. The CDR3 DNA reads TGTGCCAGCAGCCAAGACAGGGTTACTAATGAAAAACTGTTTTTT. The rearrangement links TRBV4-2 to TRBJ1-4, with a tentative D call TRBD1 (5 bases). V gave up 0 bases and J gave up 2 bases, with 7 bases separating them. CDR3 size: 15 residues. Germline V lookup: CDR1 LGHNA, CDR2 YNFKEQ.

This clonotype was counted ten times or more. The rearrangement joins TRBV13 to TRBJ2-3; maybe TRBD2 (6 bases). V lost 0 bases, J lost 6 bases, and 16 bases lay in between. Germline V gene data show CDR1 as PRHDT and CDR2 as FYEKMQ (reference sequence). The CDR3 has 16 residues. The CDR3 spells CASSLGTGERADTQYF. The DNA of the CDR3 is TGTGCCAGCAGCTTAGGGACGGGAGAAAGGGCGGATACGCAGTATTTT.

This clonotype was observed a few times. This chain uses TRBV5-4 with TRBJ2-3; no clear D gene. The CDR3 spans 14 residues. Germline CDR1 is SGHNT and CDR2 is YYREEE (reference sequence). The V gene lost 2 bases and the J gene lost 1 base, with 8 bases spanning the gap. CDR3 region: CASSFVGGTDTQYF. The CDR3 coding sequence is TGTGCCAGCAGCTTCGTTGGTGGCACAGATACGCAGTATTTT. Full variable domain (remainder filled in from reference TRBV5-4 and TRBJ2-3): ETGVTQSPTHLIKTRGQQVTLRCSSQSGHNTVSWYQQALGQGPQFIFQYYREEENGRGNFPPRFSGLQFPNYSSELNVNALELDDSALYLCASSFVGGTDTQYFGPGTRLTVL.

This clonotype was found many times. The V and J genes are TRBV11-2 and TRBJ2-1; a possible D gene is TRBD2 (5 bases). This CDR3 has 19 residues. The V gene lost 0 bases and the J gene lost 2 bases, with 20 bases spanning the gap. Germline V gene sequence: CDR1 SGHAT, CDR2 FQNNGV. The CDR3 DNA follows: TGTGCCAGCAGCTTAGATAGGAGGAATCAGGTTTTAGCCTACAATGAGCAGTTCTTC. This codes for CASSLDRRNQVLAYNEQFF.

In this sample, this clonotype turned up many times. The CDR3 region has the DNA TGTGCCAGCAGTGAAGAGGCCAGTGGGGCCTATGGCTACACCTTC. Translating it yields CASSEEASGAYGYTF. The V and J genes are TRBV6-1 and TRBJ1-2; tentatively, D is TRBD1 (5 bases). V was clipped by 1 base and J by 4 bases, with 13 bases between them. The CDR3 is 15 residues long. Per the germline V gene, CDR1 is MNHNS and CDR2 is SASEGT.

This clonotype was counted ten times or more. This chain joins TRBV29-1 and TRBJ1-2; the D is unclear. The germline CDR1 and CDR2 sequences are SQVTM and ANQGSEA. Trimming shortened V by 5 bases and J by 8 bases, and 6 bases separated the two germline ends. The CDR3 sequence is 9 residues long. The CDR3 here is CSVTRGYTF. DNA for the CDR3: TGCAGCGTTACAAGGGGCTACACCTTC.

V is TRBV29-1 and J is TRBJ1-2; D not certain. CDR3 length: 10 amino acids. Trimming removed 7 bases at V and 7 bases at J, with 10 bases between. Germline V gene data show CDR1 as SQVTM and CDR2 as ANQGSEA. The CDR3 DNA reads TGCAGCGCCCAAGGAGGTGGCTACACCTTC. It specifies CSAQGGGYTF.

This clonotype was seen repeatedly, ten times or more. The genes are TRBV11-2 and TRBJ2-7, with 8 bases lining up with TRBD2. The CDR3 is 14 residues long. Per the germline V gene, CDR1 is SGHAT and CDR2 is FQNNGV. J gave up 2 bases and V 4 bases, and 4 bases lay outside the gene matches. CDR3 DNA sequence: TGTGCCAGCAGCTCCCCGGGAGGGCCCTACGAGCAGTACTTC. The encoded protein is CASSSPGGPYEQYF. The variable domain in full, completed from reference TRBV11-2 and TRBJ2-7, reads EAGVAQSPRYKIIEKRQSVAFWCNPISGHATLYWYQQILGQGPKLLIQFQNNGVVDDSQLPKDRFSAERLKGVDSTLKIQPAKLEDSAVYLCASSSPGGPYEQYFGPGTRLTVT.

There are a few counts of this clonotype. The gene calls are TRBV6-1 and TRBJ2-2; D is undetermined. The CDR3 extends over 15 amino acids. V was trimmed by 4 bases and J by 0 bases, leaving 9 bases between them. Germline V gene lookup returns CDR1 MNHNS and CDR2 SASEGT. In nucleotides, the CDR3 is TGTGCCAGCAGTGGGGTTTGGACGAACACCGGGGAGCTGTTTTTT. Residues: CASSGVWTNTGELFF.